Shown below are 17 T cell receptor beta chains from a single sample sequenced in a study of blood T cell repertoires in COVID-19. Produced via immunoSEQ multiplex PCR; TCRdb's table is partial and in-frame only. Of roughly 87,000 clones detected, roughly four fifths appear once; the ten largest clones hold approximately 2%. Sequencing used peripheral blood. The receptors derive from a woman in her 70s with acute or convalescent COVID-19.

This clone turned up a few times. The chain uses TRBV6-2 or TRBV6-3 and TRBJ1-2; TRBD1 agrees at 11 bases. V shed 1 base and J 4 bases; nucleotides not matched to a gene: 5. Germline assignment: CDR1 MNHEY and CDR2 SVGEGT. The CDR3 runs to 16 residues. The CDR3 protein is CASSYWTGGLLYGYTF. CDR3 bases: TGTGCCAGCAGTTACTGGACAGGGGGCCTACTCTATGGCTACACCTTC.

The V call is TRBV5-4, the J call TRBJ1-4; D is unclear. This CDR3 contains 14 residues. V was trimmed by 4 bases and J by 8 bases, leaving 15 bases between them. Germline loops: CDR1 SGHNT, CDR2 YYREEE (reference sequence). The CDR3 DNA sequence: TGTGCCAGCAGCCCCCGGCTAGGAGGGGAAAAACTGTTTTTT. Protein: CASSPRLGGEKLFF.

The chain is built from TRBV5-4 and TRBJ2-2, with no clear D. The CDR3 is made up of 15 amino acids. V was trimmed by 0 bases and J by 6 bases, leaving 12 bases between them. Germline V lookup: CDR1 SGHNT, CDR2 YYREEE (reference sequence). As DNA, the CDR3 is TGTGCCAGCAGCTTGGACTATATGGTCCCCGGGGAGCTGTTTTTT. Amino acids: CASSLDYMVPGELFF.

This clone was detected once. This rearrangement joins TRBV18 to TRBJ2-1, with D possibly being TRBD1 (6 bases). The CDR3 spans 17 residues. Per the germline V gene, CDR1 is KGHSH and CDR2 is LQKENI. V was cut by 3 bases and J by 2 bases, with 17 bases left in between. This CDR3 is CASSPRVTGITYNEQFF. CDR3 DNA sequence: TGTGCCAGCTCACCGAGAGTGACAGGAATCACCTACAATGAGCAGTTCTTC.

Notes on this clone: A single base separates this from a much larger clone, so it may be a read error. The rearrangement joins TRBV29-1 to TRBJ2-7; no firm D call. V gave up 5 bases and J gave up 7 bases, with 12 bases separating them. Germline V gives CDR1 SQVTM, CDR2 ANQGSEA. The CDR3 contains 11 residues. CDR3 DNA: TGCAGCGTTAGTTTCCAGGATGAGCAGTACTTC. Translated: CSVSFQDEQYF.

This rearrangement joins TRBV3-1 (or the pseudogene TRBV3-2) to TRBJ2-5; weak D call: TRBD2 (6 bases). Germline V gene lookup returns CDR1 LGHDT and CDR2 YNNKEL (reference sequence). The CDR3 totals 14 residues. Between the trimmed V and J ends, which lost 4 bases and 2 bases, there was a span of 11 bases. This CDR3 reads CASSPGLNQETQYF. The CDR3 nucleotides are TGTGCCAGCAGCCCGGGACTGAATCAAGAGACCCAGTACTTC.

CDR3 amino acids: CSALEGGRGEAFF. CDR3 sequence (DNA): TGCAGCGCCCTCGAAGGGGGGAGGGGTGAAGCTTTCTTT. The rearrangement links TRBV29-1 to TRBJ1-1; D is possibly TRBD1 (6 bases). CDR1 is SQVTM and CDR2 is ANQGSEA in the germline V gene. The CDR3 runs 13 residues. The V gene lost 7 bases and the J gene lost 7 bases, with 19 bases spanning the gap.

The chain couples TRBV2 to TRBJ2-5, with D maybe TRBD1 (6 bases). Germline loops: CDR1 SNHLY, CDR2 FYNNEI. CDR3 size: 13 residues. Trimming took off 1 base at V and 7 bases at J, with 10 bases between the two ends. This CDR3 reads CASSEDLGGTQYF. The CDR3 nucleotides read TGTGCCAGCAGTGAAGACCTAGGGGGGACCCAGTACTTC.

The chain combines TRBV2 with TRBJ2-1; TRBD1 matches at 7 bases. CDR3 length: 13 residues. Per the germline V gene, CDR1 is SNHLY and CDR2 is FYNNEI. V trimming: 4 bases; J trimming: 9 bases; junction bases outside the gene matches: 6. The CDR3 coding sequence is TGTGCCAGCAGTGGAGCGAGGGGGCGTGAGCAGTTCTTC. As protein: CASSGARGREQFF.

V usage is TRBV12-3 or TRBV12-4 and J usage is TRBJ2-1, with 7 bases lining up with TRBD1. V lost 2 bases and J lost 15; bases outside the gene matches: 7. The CDR3 consists of 12 residues. The CDR3 sequence: CASSLMTGLRFF. The DNA for the CDR3 is TGTGCCAGCAGTTTAATGACAGGGTTACGGTTCTTC.

The chain combines TRBV5-4 with TRBJ1-2, with D perhaps TRBD1 (5 bases). The V gene lost 0 bases and the J gene lost 1 base, with 10 bases spanning the gap. From germline, CDR1 is SGHNT and CDR2 YYREEE (reference sequence). The CDR3 loop spans 15 amino acids. This chain's CDR3 is CASSLAQGLNYGYTF. The CDR3, as DNA: TGTGCCAGCAGCTTGGCCCAGGGCCTTAACTATGGCTACACCTTC. The full variable domain, completed using reference TRBV5-4 and TRBJ1-2, is ETGVTQSPTHLIKTRGQQVTLRCSSQSGHNTVSWYQQALGQGPQFIFQYYREEENGRGNFPPRFSGLQFPNYSSELNVNALELDDSALYLCASSLAQGLNYGYTFGSGTRLTVV.

This CDR3 reads CASSPPVGRNTEAFF. The CDR3 DNA sequence: TGTGCCAGCAGCCCGCCGGTCGGGAGGAACACTGAAGCTTTCTTT. The chain couples TRBV11-1 to TRBJ1-1, with D uncertain. The CDR3 consists of 15 residues. V lost 5 bases and J lost 1, with 14 bases in between. Germline V gene data show CDR1 as SGHAT and CDR2 as FQDESV (reference sequence).

J is TRBJ1-1 and V is TRBV4-1; D call uncertain. Trimming stripped 1 base from V and 11 bases from J, with 8 bases between. CDR3 length equals 11 residues. The V gene's germline CDR1 is MGHRA and CDR2 YSYEKL. The CDR3 sequence is CASSQGAEAFF. In DNA, the CDR3 is TGCGCCAGCAGCCAAGGGGCCGAGGCTTTCTTT.

The rearrangement joins TRBV29-1 to TRBJ1-2; tentative D call: TRBD1 (5 bases). The CDR3 has 11 amino acids. V lost 6 bases and J 4 bases, leaving 9 bases between the germline ends. Germline CDR1 SQVTM, CDR2 ANQGSEA. The CDR3 here is CSVAGGYGYTF. In DNA, the CDR3 is TGCAGCGTAGCCGGGGGCTATGGCTACACCTTC.

The chain recombines TRBV5-1 with TRBJ1-3; perhaps TRBD1 as D (5 bases). The CDR3 has 16 amino acids. From germline, CDR1 is SGHRS and CDR2 YFSETQ. Trimming took 0 bases from V and 0 from J, leaving 10 bases between them. The CDR3 sequence is CASSLVDQGSGNTIYF. The CDR3, as DNA: TGCGCCAGCAGCTTGGTTGACCAGGGCTCTGGAAACACCATATATTTT.

This clone was seen a single time. The chain combines TRBV5-1 with TRBJ1-1; a possible D gene is TRBD1 (5 bases). CDR3 size: 16 residues. CDR1 is SGHRS and CDR2 is YFSETQ in the germline V gene. The V gene lost 0 bases and the J gene lost 5 bases, with 17 bases spanning the gap. The CDR3 is CASSLGGTSVGTEAFF. CDR3 sequence (DNA): TGCGCCAGCAGCTTGGGCGGGACGTCGGTGGGAACTGAAGCTTTCTTT.

V is TRBV29-1 and J is TRBJ2-1; the D gene is possibly TRBD1 (6 bases). The ends were cut back, 7 bases at V and 2 bases at J, with 12 bases in the middle. The germline gives CDR1 SQVTM, CDR2 ANQGSEA. This CDR3 region has 13 residues. Here the CDR3 DNA reads TGCAGCGATACAGGGTTCACCTACAATGAGCAGTTCTTC. As protein: CSDTGFTYNEQFF.